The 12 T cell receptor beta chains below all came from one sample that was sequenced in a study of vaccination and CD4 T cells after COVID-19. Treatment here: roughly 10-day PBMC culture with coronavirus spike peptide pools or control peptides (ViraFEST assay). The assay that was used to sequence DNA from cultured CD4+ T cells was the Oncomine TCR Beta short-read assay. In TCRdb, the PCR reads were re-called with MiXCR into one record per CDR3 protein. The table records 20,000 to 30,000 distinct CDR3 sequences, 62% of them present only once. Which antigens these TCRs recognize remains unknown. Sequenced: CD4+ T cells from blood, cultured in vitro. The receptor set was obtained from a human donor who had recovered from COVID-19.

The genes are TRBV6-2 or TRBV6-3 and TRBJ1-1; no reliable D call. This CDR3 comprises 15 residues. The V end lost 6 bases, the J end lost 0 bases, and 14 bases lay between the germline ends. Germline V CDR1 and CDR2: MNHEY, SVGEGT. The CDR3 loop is CASRRTGPMNTEAFF. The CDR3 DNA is TGTGCCAGCAGGAGAACCGGACCTATGAACACTGAAGCTTTCTTT.

The CDR3 region is CASSSSPPRGLETQYF. The CDR3 DNA reads TGTGCCAGCAGTTCATCACCCCCCCGGGGGTTGGAGACCCAGTACTTC. The rearrangement uses TRBV6-5 and TRBJ2-5, with D perhaps TRBD2 (6 bases). V was cut by 4 bases and J by 5 bases, with 20 bases left in between. The CDR3 runs 16 residues. Germline assignment: CDR1 MNHEY and CDR2 SVGAGI.

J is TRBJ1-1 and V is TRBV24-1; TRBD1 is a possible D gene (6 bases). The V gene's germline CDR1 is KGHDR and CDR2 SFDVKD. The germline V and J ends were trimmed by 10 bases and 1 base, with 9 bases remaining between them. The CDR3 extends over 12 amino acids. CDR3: CATGGGNTEAFF. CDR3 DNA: TGTGCCACGGGAGGGGGGAACACTGAAGCTTTCTTT.

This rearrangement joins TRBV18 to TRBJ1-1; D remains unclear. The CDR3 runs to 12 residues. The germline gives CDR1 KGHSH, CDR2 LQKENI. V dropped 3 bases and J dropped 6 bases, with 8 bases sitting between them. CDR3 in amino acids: CASSPRGSEAFF. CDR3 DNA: TGTGCCAGCTCACCTCGAGGATCTGAAGCTTTCTTT.

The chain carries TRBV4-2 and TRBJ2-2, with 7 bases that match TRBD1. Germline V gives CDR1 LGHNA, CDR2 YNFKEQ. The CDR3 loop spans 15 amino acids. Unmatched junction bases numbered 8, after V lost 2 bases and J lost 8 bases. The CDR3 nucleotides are TGTGCCAGCAGCCAACGCGACAGGGTAGGAGGGGAGCTGTTTTTT. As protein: CASSQRDRVGGELFF.

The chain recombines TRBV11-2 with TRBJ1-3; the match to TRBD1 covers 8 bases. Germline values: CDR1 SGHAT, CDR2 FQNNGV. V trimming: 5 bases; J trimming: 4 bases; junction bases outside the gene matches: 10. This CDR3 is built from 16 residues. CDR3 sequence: CASSPRARDRGNTIYF. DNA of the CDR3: TGTGCCAGCAGCCCCCGAGCCCGGGACAGGGGAAACACCATATATTTT.

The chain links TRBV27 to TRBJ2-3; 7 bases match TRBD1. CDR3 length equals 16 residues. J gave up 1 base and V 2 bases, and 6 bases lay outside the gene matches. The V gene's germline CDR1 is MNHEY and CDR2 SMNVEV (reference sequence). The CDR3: CASSLRGLSRTDTQYF. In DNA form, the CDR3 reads TGTGCCAGCAGTTTAAGGGGGCTTAGTCGCACAGATACGCAGTATTTT.

The CDR3 DNA reads as TGTGCCAGCCACCCCCGTGGGACAGGGGTTTATCAGCCCCAGCATTTT. It is translated as CASHPRGTGVYQPQHF. The V and J genes are TRBV28 and TRBJ1-5; 10 bases match TRBD1. The ends lost 8 bases at V and 5 bases at J; junction bases unmatched: 12. The germline CDR1 and CDR2 sequences are MDHEN and SYDVKM. The CDR3 contains 16 residues. Variable domain in full (rest from reference TRBV28 and TRBJ1-5): DVKVTQSSRYLVKRTGEKVFLECVQDMDHENMFWYRQDPGLGLRLIYFSYDVKMKEKGDIPEGYSVSREKKERFSLILESASTNQTSMYLCASHPRGTGVYQPQHFGDGTRLSIL.

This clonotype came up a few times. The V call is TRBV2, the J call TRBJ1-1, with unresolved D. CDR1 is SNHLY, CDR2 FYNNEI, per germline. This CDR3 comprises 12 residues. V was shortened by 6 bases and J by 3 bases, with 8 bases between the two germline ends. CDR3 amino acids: CASRPGDTEAFF. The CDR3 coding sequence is TGTGCCAGCAGGCCCGGGGACACTGAAGCTTTCTTT.

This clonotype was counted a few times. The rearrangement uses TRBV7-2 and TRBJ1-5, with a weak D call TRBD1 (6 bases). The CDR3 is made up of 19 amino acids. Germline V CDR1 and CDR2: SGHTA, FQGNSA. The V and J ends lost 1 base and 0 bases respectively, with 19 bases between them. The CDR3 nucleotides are TGTGCCAGCAGCTTAGTCGGTAGGCAGGGGCGTTATAGCAATCAGCCCCAGCATTTT. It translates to CASSLVGRQGRYSNQPQHF.

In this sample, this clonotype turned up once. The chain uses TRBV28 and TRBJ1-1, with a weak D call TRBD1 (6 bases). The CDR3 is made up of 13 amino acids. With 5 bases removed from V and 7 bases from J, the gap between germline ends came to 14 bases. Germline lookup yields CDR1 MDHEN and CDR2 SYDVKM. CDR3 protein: CASSAWTAFEAFF. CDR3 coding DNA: TGTGCCAGCAGTGCTTGGACAGCTTTTGAAGCTTTCTTT.

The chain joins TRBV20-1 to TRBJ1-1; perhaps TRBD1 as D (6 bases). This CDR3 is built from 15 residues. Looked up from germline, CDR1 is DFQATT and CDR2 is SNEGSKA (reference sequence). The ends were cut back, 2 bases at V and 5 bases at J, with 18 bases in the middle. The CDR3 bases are TGCAGTGCTAGATCCTCAGGGGCCGCTTGGACTGAAGCTTTCTTT. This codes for CSARSSGAAWTEAFF.